A single sample is the source of the 15 T cell receptor beta chains below, sequenced in a study of blood T cell repertoires in COVID-19. Repertoires were generated with immunoSEQ multiplex PCR, while TCRdb's copy carries only in-frame clones and drops some. The sample includes fewer than 150,000 clones, about 90% of them seen just once. Sequenced: peripheral blood. All receptors derive from a woman between 50 and 59 years old with acute or convalescent COVID-19.

The chain uses TRBV29-1 and TRBJ1-5, with D unresolved. Between the trimmed V and J ends, which lost 4 bases and 4 bases, there was a span of 8 bases. This CDR3 has 12 amino acids. Per the germline V gene, CDR1 is SQVTM and CDR2 is ANQGSEA. The CDR3 DNA reads TGCAGCGTTGGGGAGACGAATCAGCCCCAGCATTTT. This encodes CSVGETNQPQHF.

V gene TRBV30 combines with J gene TRBJ1-2; D is unclear. The CDR3 spans 15 residues. Trimming pared 1 base from V and 0 bases from J, leaving 12 bases between. Per the germline V gene, CDR1 is GTSNPN and CDR2 is SVGIG (reference sequence). The CDR3 sequence: CAWSGILQTNYGYTF. As DNA, the CDR3 is TGTGCCTGGAGTGGGATCCTACAGACTAACTATGGCTACACCTTC.

The chain links TRBV24-1 to TRBJ2-1; tentative D call: TRBD1 (8 bases). The CDR3 sequence is 15 residues long. The V end lost 4 bases, the J end lost 6 bases, and 15 bases lay between the germline ends. Germline CDR1 reads KGHDR; CDR2 reads SFDVKD. CDR3 DNA: TGTGCCACCAGTGACCCTAACAGGGGGGGCAATGAGCAGTTCTTC. It codes for CATSDPNRGGNEQFF.

The count of this clone is one. The chain carries TRBV28 and TRBJ2-5; D is perhaps TRBD1 (6 bases). The CDR3 totals 13 residues. V lost 2 bases and J 5 bases, leaving 9 bases between the germline ends. Per germline, CDR1 MDHEN and CDR2 SYDVKM. The CDR3 is CASSLGGSETQYF. CDR3 bases: TGTGCCAGCAGTTTAGGGGGCTCGGAGACCCAGTACTTC. The variable domain in full, with the rest retrieved from reference TRBV28 and TRBJ2-5, is DVKVTQSSRYLVKRTGEKVFLECVQDMDHENMFWYRQDPGLGLRLIYFSYDVKMKEKGDIPEGYSVSREKKERFSLILESASTNQTSMYLCASSLGGSETQYFGPGTRLLVL.

This chain joins TRBV7-8 and TRBJ1-1, with D uncertain. The germline gives CDR1 SGHVS, CDR2 FQNEAQ. Trimming left V 2 bases short and J 2 bases short, with 12 bases between. This CDR3 has 15 amino acids. This CDR3 is CASSLRYDTNTEAFF. CDR3 coding DNA: TGTGCCAGCAGCTTAAGGTATGACACAAACACTGAAGCTTTCTTT.

This clone was found once. This chain connects TRBV10-3 to TRBJ2-7; D possibly corresponds to TRBD2 (6 bases). This CDR3 spans 13 amino acids. The ends were cut back, 8 bases at V and 1 base at J, with 12 bases in the middle. Germline assignment: CDR1 ENHRY and CDR2 SYGVKD. The CDR3 region is CAIGGDLSYEQYF. DNA for the CDR3: TGTGCCATCGGAGGGGATTTGTCCTACGAGCAGTACTTC.

The chain is built from TRBV29-1 and TRBJ2-3; 11 positions agree with TRBD2. The ends lost 7 bases at V and 2 bases at J; junction bases unmatched: 11. The germline CDR1 and CDR2 sequences are SQVTM and ANQGSEA. The CDR3 has 16 amino acids. CDR3 protein: CSASGTSGISTDTQYF. CDR3 sequence (DNA): TGCAGCGCCTCCGGGACTAGCGGAATCTCCACAGATACGCAGTATTTT.

The DNA of the CDR3 is TGTGCCAGCACCCTTGGGAGCGAGCAGTACTTC. It is translated as CASTLGSEQYF. This sequence joins TRBV12-3 or TRBV12-4 and TRBJ2-7; a weak D match, TRBD2 (5 bases). V lost 7 bases to trimming and J lost 6 bases, with 10 bases between them. The CDR3 has 11 amino acids.

J is TRBJ2-1 and V is TRBV7-2; 9 bases fit TRBD2. This CDR3 comprises 14 residues. V lost 6 bases, J lost 10 bases, and 10 bases stayed unmatched. Germline-derived CDR1 and CDR2 are SGHTA and FQGNSA. The CDR3 DNA sequence: TGTGCCAGCAGTAGGCGGGAGGGTTTTAGAGAGCAGTTCTTC. It codes for CASSRREGFREQFF.

This clone occurred once. V is TRBV28 and J is TRBJ1-2, with TRBD1 as a possible D gene (6 bases). V lost 1 base and J 6 bases, leaving 18 bases between the germline ends. The CDR3 totals 16 residues. Per the germline V gene, CDR1 is MDHEN and CDR2 is SYDVKM. Here the CDR3 reads CASSLSSPGQGNGYTF. In DNA, the CDR3 is TGTGCCAGCAGTTTATCGTCCCCGGGGCAGGGGAATGGCTACACCTTC.

The V call is TRBV19, the J call TRBJ2-3, with TRBD1 matching 10 bases. In germline, CDR1 is LNHDA, CDR2 SQIVND (reference sequence). With 4 bases clipped from V and 4 bases from J, the junction kept 14 bases outside the gene matches. This CDR3 is 18 amino acids long. CDR3 in amino acids: CASSTREVGTGVADTQYF. CDR3 DNA sequence: TGTGCCAGTAGTACAAGGGAAGTCGGGACAGGGGTTGCAGATACGCAGTATTTT.

The genes are TRBV4-1 and TRBJ1-5; D perhaps matches TRBD1 (5 bases). Germline V gene sequence: CDR1 MGHRA, CDR2 YSYEKL. The CDR3 consists of 17 residues. V lost 3 bases and J 3 bases, leaving 18 bases between the germline ends. The DNA of the CDR3 is TGCGCCAGCAGCCATTCGTCAGGGTGGGGTGACAATCAGCCCCAGCATTTT. Translation gives CASSHSSGWGDNQPQHF.

Here the CDR3 reads CACLTRDLRLGYTF. CDR3 nucleotides: TGTGCCTGTCTAACCCGGGACTTGCGCCTTGGCTACACCTTC. The chain is built from TRBV30 and TRBJ1-2; D is possibly TRBD1 (5 bases). Trimming left V 6 bases short and J 7 bases short, with 21 bases between. The CDR3 spans 14 residues. CDR1 GTSNPN and CDR2 SVGIG come from the germline V gene (reference sequence).

The chain combines TRBV29-1 with TRBJ1-2, with D uncertain. Germline loops: CDR1 SQVTM, CDR2 ANQGSEA. The V end was cut by 7 bases, the J end by 7 bases, with 19 bases between. The CDR3 runs to 13 residues. The CDR3: CSGMEGVSGGYTF. CDR3 nucleotide sequence: TGCAGCGGGATGGAGGGAGTCAGTGGTGGCTACACCTTC.

This clone was counted a few times. DNA of the CDR3: TGTGCCATCAATGGGGGGGCGGACTATGGCTACACCTTC. This translates into CAINGGADYGYTF. The V call is TRBV10-3, the J call TRBJ1-2; tentatively, D is TRBD1 (6 bases). CDR3 length equals 13 residues. Germline loops: CDR1 ENHRY, CDR2 SYGVKD. Deletions cut 7 bases from V and 3 bases from J, with 12 bases between.